This T cell receptor beta chain appears in the sequencing data of a study of breast tumors, draining lymph nodes, adjacent tissues. Broader study findings: Findings are consistent with lymph node origin and intratumoral expansion of most tumor T cells.

TCRdb itself ran the multiplex PCR reads through MiXCR, one entry per CDR3 protein. The sample shows around 150,000 distinct CDR3 sequences, 32% of them seen only once. This clonotype has ten or more counts. Antigen specificity is unknown. Samples came from axillary lymph nodes draining the breast cancer. V dropped 4 bases and J dropped 3; count of bases not matched to a gene: 5. The CDR3 contains 14 residues. From germline, CDR1 is LNHDA and CDR2 SQIVND (reference sequence). The TCR was taken from a female donor with breast cancer. Some clones in this sample may be carry-over from other donors' samples. The sample consisted of axillary lymph node tissue. The chain links TRBV19 to TRBJ2-7; 8 bases agree with TRBD1. The CDR3 DNA is TGTGCCAGTAGTACGGGACAGGCGAACTACGAGCAGTACTTC. Translation: CASSTGQANYEQYF.